The present entry profiles one T cell receptor beta chain with its context. The antigen is not known. Clones were read by immunoSEQ multiplex PCR, and TCRdb kept only the in-frame ones, dropping some. The data hold tens of thousands of clones, with 75% to 95% observed a single time. The data were taken from a study of T cell responses to AZD1222 COVID-19 vaccine. There are 12 residues in the CDR3. The V end lost 6 bases, the J end lost 6 bases, and 11 bases lay between the germline ends. Second-dose schedules of about 4 or about 12 weeks were combined. Regarding the study as a whole: The peak T cell response came first, and repertoires were sampled only after it. Spike-specific TCR depth and breadth grew after two AZD1222 doses.

The sequence was collected from an adult who received the AZD1222 COVID-19 vaccine. The chain is built from TRBV12-3 or TRBV12-4 and TRBJ1-2, with TRBD1 as a possible D gene (5 bases). Specimen: peripheral blood, collected 28 days after the second AZD1222 dose. CDR3 protein: CASRQGDHGYTF. The CDR3 nucleotides read TGTGCCAGCAGACAAGGGGATCATGGCTACACCTTC.